The 22 T cell receptor beta chains below come from one sample, sequenced in a study of shared clonotypes between healthy human individuals (dated by TCRdb to 2018 to 2021). Libraries were made using the immunoSEQ multiplex PCR assay. TCRdb retrieved this table from immuneACCESS and kept in-frame rearrangements only. Not all clones are present; in checked studies, unresolved V genes account for under half, and no reason is known for the remainder. This sample holds about 1.5 million clones; about 98% were observed only once. The leading ten clones occupy roughly 0.45% of the sample. The specimen was naive CD4+ T cells sorted from blood. The cell subset or site label on this specimen signifies: CD45RA+ positively selected. All receptors come from a man aged 30-40 years in good health.

A note on this clone: The same CDR3 is also encoded by other DNA sequences in this sample. This chain links TRBV5-1 with TRBJ2-2; D gene unclear. V gave up 0 bases and J gave up 2 bases, with 8 bases separating them. Germline V gene sequence: CDR1 SGHRS, CDR2 YFSETQ. This CDR3 spans 15 amino acids. The CDR3 protein is CASSLGHLNTGELFF. In DNA, the CDR3 is TGCGCCAGCAGCTTGGGACACCTAAACACCGGGGAGCTGTTTTTT.

The chain couples TRBV28 to TRBJ2-6, with D perhaps TRBD1 or TRBD2 (6 bases each). Between the trimmed V and J ends, which lost 10 bases and 0 bases, there was a span of 16 bases. Germline values: CDR1 MDHEN, CDR2 SYDVKM. This CDR3 has 16 residues. DNA for the CDR3: TGTGCCACTACAATTTGGGGGGCCTCTGGGGCCAACGTCCTGACTTTC. Translation: CATTIWGASGANVLTF.

V usage is TRBV18 and J usage is TRBJ2-1, with 7 bases aligning to TRBD2. V lost 2 bases and J lost 5; bases outside the gene matches: 6. Germline lookup yields CDR1 KGHSH and CDR2 LQKENI. The CDR3 is 15 residues long. CDR3 amino acids: CASSPWASGNNEQFF. The CDR3 DNA sequence: TGTGCCAGCTCACCATGGGCTAGCGGCAACAATGAGCAGTTCTTC.

The table lists this clone with a count of one. The V and J genes are TRBV7-3 and TRBJ2-1, with a possible D match to TRBD2 (6 bases). Germline CDR1 and CDR2: SGHTA and FQGTGA. The V gene lost 1 base and the J gene lost 0 bases, with 19 bases spanning the gap. The CDR3 contains 19 residues. The CDR3 nucleotides are TGTGCCAGCAGCTTAAGAGGCGGATTAGCGGCAAACTCCTACAATGAGCAGTTCTTC. This translates into CASSLRGGLAANSYNEQFF.

This rearrangement joins TRBV10-1 to TRBJ2-3; no reliable D call. The CDR3 totals 13 residues. V was pared by 4 bases and J by 2 bases, with 7 bases between. Germline CDR1 WNHNN, CDR2 SYGVQD (reference sequence). CDR3 protein: CASSVTDTDTQYF. For the CDR3, the DNA is TGCGCCAGCAGTGTTACAGACACAGATACGCAGTATTTT.

This chain joins TRBV7-9 and TRBJ2-7; tentative D call: TRBD2 (5 bases). This CDR3 has 15 residues. V was cut by 5 bases and J by 6 bases, with 20 bases left in between. Germline V gene lookup returns CDR1 SEHNR and CDR2 FQNEAQ (reference sequence). The CDR3 region has the DNA TGTGCCAGCAGCACTAGACCGTCCGGAGTCTCCGAGCAGTACTTC. Its translation is CASSTRPSGVSEQYF. Together with reference TRBV7-9 and TRBJ2-7, the CDR3 gives the full variable domain: DTGVSQNPRHKITKRGQNVTFRCDPISEHNRLYWYRQTLGQGPEFLTYFQNEAQLEKSRLLSDRFSAERPKGSFSTLEIQRTEQGDSAMYLCASSTRPSGVSEQYFGPGTRLTVT.

The chain employs TRBV5-1 and TRBJ2-1; D remains unclear. Germline V gives CDR1 SGHRS, CDR2 YFSETQ. This CDR3 is 17 amino acids long. Trimming left V 0 bases short and J 0 bases short, with 13 bases between. The CDR3 protein is CASSLASGRGSYNEQFF. Here the CDR3 DNA reads TGCGCCAGCAGCTTGGCCTCGGGCAGAGGCTCCTACAATGAGCAGTTCTTC.

The rearrangement links TRBV18 to TRBJ2-5; possibly TRBD2 for D (5 bases). V was clipped by 1 base and J by 5 bases, with 17 bases between them. In germline, CDR1 is KGHSH, CDR2 LQKENI. This CDR3 has 16 residues. CDR3 in amino acids: CASSPQLATPGETQYF. CDR3 in DNA: TGTGCCAGCTCACCACAGCTAGCCACCCCGGGGGAGACCCAGTACTTC.

The chain has TRBV11-3 and TRBJ2-3; possible D gene TRBD1, 5 bases. CDR1 is SGHNT, CDR2 YENEEA, per germline. This CDR3 comprises 13 residues. The V end lost 3 bases, the J end lost 4 bases, and 8 bases lay between the germline ends. The CDR3 DNA is TGTGCCAGCAGCTTTCAGGGTTCAGATACGCAGTATTTT. Translated, it gives CASSFQGSDTQYF.

The chain carries TRBV7-9 and TRBJ1-5, with no clear D. This CDR3 spans 13 amino acids. Looked up from germline, CDR1 is SEHNR and CDR2 is FQNEAQ (reference sequence). The V gene lost 3 bases and the J gene lost 4 bases, with 7 bases spanning the gap. CDR3 coding DNA: TGTGCCAGCAGCTTTTCGGAAAATCAGCCCCAGCATTTT. Translating it yields CASSFSENQPQHF.

As regards this clone: This sample also contains other DNA sequences that code for the same CDR3. The chain has TRBV9 and TRBJ2-7; no clear D gene. The V end lost 0 bases, the J end lost 0 bases, and 7 bases lay between the germline ends. The CDR3 covers 14 residues. Per the germline V gene, CDR1 is SGDLS and CDR2 is YYNGEE. CDR3 sequence: CASSVGGVSYEQYF. CDR3 DNA sequence: TGTGCCAGCAGCGTAGGAGGAGTCTCCTACGAGCAGTACTTC. The variable domain in full, with the rest retrieved from reference TRBV9 and TRBJ2-7, is DSGVTQTPKHLITATGQRVTLRCSPRSGDLSVYWYQQSLDQGLQFLIQYYNGEERAKGNILERFSAQQFPDLHSELNLSSLELGDSALYFCASSVGGVSYEQYFGPGTRLTVT.

The chain has TRBV28 and TRBJ1-1, with D possibly TRBD1 on 5 matching bases. This CDR3 spans 12 amino acids. The germline gives CDR1 MDHEN, CDR2 SYDVKM. The V end lost 8 bases, the J end lost 1 base, and 8 bases lay between the germline ends. The CDR3, as DNA: TGTGCCAGCCACGACAGGAACACTGAAGCTTTCTTT. This gives the protein CASHDRNTEAFF. The full variable domain, in which reference TRBV28 and TRBJ1-1 provide the parts outside the CDR3, is DVKVTQSSRYLVKRTGEKVFLECVQDMDHENMFWYRQDPGLGLRLIYFSYDVKMKEKGDIPEGYSVSREKKERFSLILESASTNQTSMYLCASHDRNTEAFFGQGTRLTVV.

The chain joins TRBV6-4 to TRBJ2-3; D call uncertain. This CDR3 contains 16 residues. CDR1 is MRHNA, CDR2 SNTAGT, per germline. Trimming cost V 0 bases and J 0 bases, with 10 bases left between them. This chain's CDR3 is CASSDSSVSSTDTQYF. In DNA form, the CDR3 reads TGTGCCAGCAGTGACTCGTCGGTTTCTAGCACAGATACGCAGTATTTT.

The DNA of the CDR3 is TGTGCCAGCAGTTTATCCGGACAGGGCAACTATGGCTACACCTTC. Residues: CASSLSGQGNYGYTF. The V gene is TRBV27, the J gene TRBJ1-2; 8 bases line up with TRBD1. Germline CDR1 and CDR2: MNHEY and SMNVEV (reference sequence). V was clipped by 0 bases and J by 2 bases; unmatched bases: 2. This CDR3 spans 15 amino acids.

The chain links TRBV7-9 to TRBJ2-3; no clear D gene. The V and J ends lost 2 bases and 5 bases respectively, with 11 bases between them. This CDR3 contains 14 residues. The V gene's germline CDR1 is SEHNR and CDR2 FQNEAQ (reference sequence). In DNA, the CDR3 is TGTGCCAGCAGCTTACCCTGGAGTGGAGATACGCAGTATTTT. It is translated as CASSLPWSGDTQYF.

This chain connects TRBV11-2 to TRBJ2-5; 12 bases match TRBD2. V was clipped by 3 bases and J by 7 bases; unmatched bases: 15. The CDR3 runs 18 residues. CDR1 is SGHAT and CDR2 is FQNNGV in the germline V gene. The CDR3 protein is CASSLSLAGGDVWGTQYF. In DNA, the CDR3 is TGTGCCAGCAGCTTGAGTCTAGCGGGAGGGGACGTATGGGGGACCCAGTACTTC.

This chain connects TRBV19 to TRBJ1-3, with a possible D match to TRBD1 (5 bases). The CDR3 loop spans 16 amino acids. V lost 4 bases and J lost 4, with 17 bases in between. CDR1 LNHDA and CDR2 SQIVND come from the germline V gene (reference sequence). The CDR3 DNA reads as TGTGCCAGTAGTACCATAGGGACGGCTCGAGGAAACACCATATATTTT. Its protein is CASSTIGTARGNTIYF.

The chain joins TRBV9 to TRBJ2-3; 10 bases are a match to TRBD1. The CDR3 sequence is 16 residues long. Germline V CDR1 and CDR2: SGDLS, YYNGEE. The V segment lost 0 bases and the J segment 6 bases; nucleotides outside the gene matches: 7. CDR3 nucleotide sequence: TGTGCCAGCAGCGTAGATGTGACAGGGGGCGTCGATACGCAGTATTTT. Protein product: CASSVDVTGGVDTQYF.

The rearrangement joins TRBV7-3 to TRBJ2-1, with D perhaps TRBD2 (6 bases). In germline, CDR1 is SGHTA, CDR2 FQGTGA. Trimming took off 2 bases at V and 2 bases at J, with 13 bases between the two ends. CDR3 length equals 16 residues. CDR3: CASSLAGLSPYNEQFF. For the CDR3, the DNA is TGTGCCAGCAGCTTAGCGGGACTCTCCCCCTACAATGAGCAGTTCTTC.

For this clone: Other DNA variants within this sample encode the same CDR3. V usage is TRBV19 and J usage is TRBJ2-7, with 9 bases fitting TRBD1. Germline CDR1 is LNHDA and CDR2 is SQIVND (reference sequence). Trimming at V came to 2 bases and at J to 1 base, leaving 3 bases not matched to a gene. CDR3 length: 15 residues. DNA for the CDR3: TGTGCCAGTAGTATACCGGGACAGGGTTCCTACGAGCAGTACTTC. Protein product: CASSIPGQGSYEQYF.

The chain combines TRBV18 with TRBJ2-1; possible D gene TRBD2, 7 bases. CDR1 KGHSH and CDR2 LQKENI come from the germline V gene. The CDR3 extends over 15 amino acids. Deletions cut 6 bases from V and 3 bases from J, with 15 bases between. Here the CDR3 reads CASSSSGTNYNEQFF. The CDR3 bases are TGTGCCAGCTCCTCAAGCGGGACAAACTACAATGAGCAGTTCTTC.

The V gene is TRBV6-6, the J gene TRBJ1-2, with 10 nucleotides matching TRBD1. The CDR3 has 14 amino acids. The germline V gene encodes CDR1 MNHNY and CDR2 SVGAGI (reference sequence). The V gene end was trimmed by 4 bases and the J gene end by 8 bases; junction bases not matched to a gene: 7. This CDR3 reads CASSLTGGVWGYTF. CDR3 DNA sequence: TGTGCCAGCAGTTTGACAGGGGGCGTTTGGGGCTACACCTTC.